This TCR beta chain was sequenced during a study of chemoradiotherapy in HPV16-positive cancers. In the study overall: A couple of HPV16-positive patients' cells yielded candidate HPV-specific clones and common motifs. Study-wide results and limits: Candidate HPV-specific clones and E7-related TCR motifs grew in tumor during treatment. The functional HPV-specific definition rests on just a couple of HPV16-positive patients.

Germline CDR1 and CDR2: SGDLS and YYNGEE. This CDR3 is built from 15 residues. V shed 4 bases and J shed 4 bases, with 16 bases lying between them. Here immunoSEQ multiplex PCR was the method, and the copy in TCRdb shows in-frame clones only, minus some. This table holds several hundred clones, 20% found once. Notes on this clone: Its antigen is not identified.

This receptor was obtained from a human donor with HPV-associated anogenital cancer. The chain recombines TRBV9 with TRBJ2-3; D is possibly TRBD2 (5 bases). The sample here was taken from a patient who underwent chemoradiotherapy. The CDR3: CASSPSMRESDTQYF. The CDR3 DNA is TGTGCCAGCAGCCCCAGTATGAGGGAGTCAGATACGCAGTATTTT.